Shown below are 14 T cell receptor beta chains from a single sample sequenced in a study of blood T cell dynamics during melanoma immunotherapy. TCRdb's table, derived via immunoSEQ multiplex PCR, lists solely in-frame clones and lacks some. The sample lists 15,000 or so clones, 70% to 85% occurring once. The time point was: pre-treatment baseline. The specimen was blood, collected from a patient treated with checkpoint blockade. The receptors originated from a human donor with melanoma.

This clone was counted once. The gene calls are TRBV5-6 and TRBJ2-1; D tentatively fits TRBD1 or TRBD2 (5 bases each). CDR3 length: 15 residues. With 1 base removed from V and 7 bases from J, the gap between germline ends came to 15 bases. CDR1 and CDR2 (germline): SGHDT, YYEEEE. CDR3 sequence: CASSLWTSWGNEQFF. In DNA form, the CDR3 reads TGTGCCAGCAGCTTGTGGACTTCTTGGGGGAATGAGCAGTTCTTC.

The gene calls are TRBV18 and TRBJ2-7, with 9 bases that match TRBD1. CDR1 and CDR2 from the germline V gene are KGHSH and LQKENI. Germline trimming cut 6 bases from V and 2 bases from J; bases unmatched to any gene: 5. This CDR3 is built from 14 residues. CDR3 DNA: TGTGCCAGCTCGTCGGACAGGGGTACCTACGAGCAGTACTTC. Protein product: CASSSDRGTYEQYF.

The chain recombines TRBV6-5 with TRBJ2-3; 10 nucleotides align to TRBD2. Trimming removed 4 bases from V and 5 bases from J; junction bases left unmatched: 6. This CDR3 has 15 residues. Germline V gives CDR1 MNHEY, CDR2 SVGAGI. The CDR3 reads CASSFLAGEGDTQYF. In DNA, the CDR3 is TGTGCCAGCAGTTTCCTAGCGGGAGAGGGAGATACGCAGTATTTT.

The CDR3 DNA sequence: TGTGCCAGCAGCTTAGTGTGGCAAATGAACACTGAAGCTTTCTTT. Its protein is CASSLVWQMNTEAFF. This sequence joins TRBV7-8 and TRBJ1-1; D is ambiguous. With 1 base removed from V and 0 bases from J, the gap between germline ends came to 9 bases. The V gene's germline CDR1 is SGHVS and CDR2 FQNEAQ. This CDR3 is built from 15 residues.

This chain uses TRBV28 with TRBJ1-2; D is undetermined. Germline V gives CDR1 MDHEN, CDR2 SYDVKM. Trimming removed 6 bases from V and 7 bases from J, with 15 bases in between. The CDR3 totals 13 residues. In DNA form, the CDR3 reads TGTGCCAGCAGCTCCCGGACCTGGCGTGGCTACACCTTC. Its protein is CASSSRTWRGYTF.

This chain uses TRBV4-2 with TRBJ1-3; D is unresolved. Germline values: CDR1 LGHNA, CDR2 YNFKEQ. Trimming shortened V by 0 bases and J by 0 bases, and 12 bases separated the two germline ends. The CDR3 sequence is 17 residues long. The CDR3 spells CASSQDRIVRSGNTIYF. The CDR3 DNA follows: TGTGCCAGCAGCCAAGATCGAATAGTGCGCTCTGGAAACACCATATATTTT.

The rearrangement links TRBV29-1 to TRBJ1-4; 8 nucleotides match TRBD1. Per germline, CDR1 SQVTM and CDR2 ANQGSEA. CDR3 length: 13 residues. V gave up 6 bases and J gave up 6 bases; unmatched junction bases: 6. The CDR3 sequence: CSVGQGAYEKLFF. CDR3 bases: TGCAGCGTCGGACAGGGTGCTTATGAAAAACTGTTTTTT.

The CDR3 here is CASSGTSGPYNEQFF. Here the CDR3 DNA reads TGTGCCAGCAGCGGGACTAGCGGCCCATACAATGAGCAGTTCTTC. The chain combines TRBV21-1 with TRBJ2-1; TRBD2 is taken as the D call from the table, unchecked against the DNA. TRBV21-1 is termed a pseudogene. CDR3 length: 15 residues.

The genes are TRBV28 and TRBJ2-5; 10 nucleotides match TRBD2. V was pared by 5 bases and J by 3 bases, with 12 bases of the junction left unmatched. Per germline, CDR1 MDHEN and CDR2 SYDVKM. This CDR3 comprises 17 residues. CDR3 sequence: CASSNAGTSVSKETQYF. The DNA of the CDR3 is TGTGCCAGCAGTAACGCCGGGACTAGCGTTAGTAAAGAGACCCAGTACTTC.

The rearrangement joins TRBV2 to TRBJ1-4; D is ambiguous. This CDR3 is built from 14 residues. Germline-derived CDR1 and CDR2 are SNHLY and FYNNEI. V was shortened by 1 base and J by 10 bases, with 13 bases between the two germline ends. The CDR3: CASSEGQGGGKLFF. In nucleotides, the CDR3 is TGTGCCAGCAGTGAAGGACAAGGTGGAGGAAAACTGTTTTTT.

The rearrangement links TRBV9 to TRBJ1-6; possible D gene TRBD1, 5 bases. V lost 0 bases and J 8 bases, leaving 9 bases between the germline ends. Germline V lookup: CDR1 SGDLS, CDR2 YYNGEE. This CDR3 has 14 residues. Here the CDR3 DNA reads TGTGCCAGCAGCGTAGGGGGGTTCGATTCACCCCTCCACTTT. It encodes CASSVGGFDSPLHF.

The chain carries TRBV7-9 and TRBJ1-1; D gene ambiguous. Germline V gives CDR1 SEHNR, CDR2 FQNEAQ (reference sequence). The CDR3 covers 16 residues. The V gene lost 5 bases and the J gene lost 0 bases, with 16 bases spanning the gap. CDR3 DNA: TGTGCCAGCAGCCCGCCGGGCCCCCTTATGAACACTGAAGCTTTCTTT. Amino acid sequence: CASSPPGPLMNTEAFF.

The rearrangement links TRBV27 to TRBJ2-1, with D perhaps being TRBD1 or TRBD2 (5 bases each). CDR1 MNHEY and CDR2 SMNVEV come from the germline V gene (reference sequence). The CDR3 spans 15 residues. Trimming removed 3 bases from V and 2 bases from J, with 11 bases in between. The CDR3 DNA follows: TGTGCCAGCAGTTTTCGGGACGCCACCTACAATGAGCAGTTCTTC. Translated, it gives CASSFRDATYNEQFF.

DNA for the CDR3: TGTGCCATCAGTGAGGAGATAACCCGGGACTACCTAACTTCCTCCTACGAGCAGTACTTC. As protein: CAISEEITRDYLTSSYEQYF. The chain links TRBV10-3 to TRBJ2-7, with TRBD2 matching 7 bases. V was clipped by 2 bases and J by 0 bases; unmatched bases: 19. Germline CDR1 ENHRY, CDR2 SYGVKD. The CDR3 extends over 20 amino acids.